These T cell receptor beta chains were read from a single sample in a study of blood T cell repertoires in COVID-19. Sequencing was performed with immunoSEQ multiplex PCR; in TCRdb, only in-frame clones are kept and a portion is missing. The sample holds roughly 280,000 clones, 75% to 90% seen once. Sequenced input: PBMCs or T cells enriched from blood (not recorded which). These receptors were taken from a woman under 30 who had recovered from COVID-19. Each CDR3 is given with its conserved first and last residue. The D gene is left open where the match is weak. The size of a clone is reported for some rows only, either as once, few or many, or as a class for expanded clones.

size	D	length	J	V	DNA	CDR3
.	.	12	TRBJ1-3	TRBV2	TGTGCCAGCAGCAGGGATGGAAACACCATATATTTT	CASSRDGNTIYF
few	TRBD1	16	TRBJ1-2	TRBV27	TGTGCCAGCAGTCCGATCCCCGGGACAGGGACCTATGGCTACACCTTC	CASSPIPGTGTYGYTF
.	.	19	TRBJ1-4	TRBV30	TGTGCCTGGAGTGATAGGGGAATCAAGGGGGGGTTGACTAATGAAAAACTGTTTTTT	CAWSDRGIKGGLTNEKLFF
few	.	12	TRBJ1-1	TRBV18	TGTGCCAGCTCACCGAGGACAGATGAAGCTTTCTTT	CASSPRTDEAFF
few	.	13	TRBJ1-5	TRBV2	TGTGCCAGCAGGGGGGAGGGTTCTCAGCCCCAGCATTTT	CASRGEGSQPQHF
.	.	15	TRBJ2-2	TRBV4-1	TGCGCCAGCAGCCGTACGGGCGGAGGGGCCGGGGAGCTGTTTTTT	CASSRTGGGAGELFF
.	.	13	TRBJ2-7	TRBV12-3/TRBV12-4	TGTGCCAGCAGTGGCAGGGTACGGTACGAGCAGTACTTC	CASSGRVRYEQYF
.	TRBD1	14	TRBJ2-2	TRBV10-3	TGTGCCACCAACAGGGGGCTCGACACCGGGGAGCTGTTTTTT	CATNRGLDTGELFF
.	.	16	TRBJ2-1	TRBV5-4	TGTGCCAGCAGCCCGAATCCGGACAGCTCCTACAATGAGCAGTTCTTC	CASSPNPDSSYNEQFF
once	.	16	TRBJ1-1	TRBV30	TGTGCCTGGAGTGTTGGGCAGGCTTTCATGAACACTGAAGCTTTCTTT	CAWSVGQAFMNTEAFF
.	.	18	TRBJ1-6	TRBV27	TGTGCCAGCAGTTTAATAAGGCCAGGAAGCTCCTATAATTCACCCCTCCACTTT	CASSLIRPGSSYNSPLHF
once	.	15	TRBJ2-2	TRBV24-1	TGTGCCACCAGTGATGCAGGGGTCGGAACCGGGGAGCTGTTTTTT	CATSDAGVGTGELFF
.	.	12	TRBJ1-2	TRBV7-9	TGTGCCAGCAGCGTGGGGGCTGTAGGCTACACCTTC	CASSVGAVGYTF
.	TRBD1	15	TRBJ1-1	TRBV7-6	TGTGCCAGCAGCTTTGGACAGGGGGCAGGGACTGAAGCTTTCTTT	CASSFGQGAGTEAFF
.	.	13	TRBJ2-3	TRBV6-2/TRBV6-3	TGTGCCAGCAGTTTAAGGGGTGGACCGTCGCAGTATTTT	CASSLRGGPSQYF
.	.	13	TRBJ1-2	TRBV5-6	TGTGCCAGCAGCTTGGATACAGACTATGGCTACACCTTC	CASSLDTDYGYTF
.	TRBD1	15	TRBJ2-5	TRBV5-6	TGTGCCAGCAGCTTGCAAGGGACAGCACAAGAGACCCAGTACTTC	CASSLQGTAQETQYF
.	TRBD2	16	TRBJ2-2	TRBV3-1/TRBV3-2	TGTGCCAGCAGCCCACAGAACGGGGGGGCCTTCGGGGAGCTGTTTTTT	CASSPQNGGAFGELFF
.	.	16	TRBJ1-1	TRBV2	TGTGCCAGCATAGGTGGGGTGTTAGGGGATCTCACTGAAGCTTTCTTT	CASIGGVLGDLTEAFF
.	.	16	TRBJ1-6	TRBV5-5	TGTGCCAGCAGCAAGGCGCCGGGTCAGTCTAATTCACCCCTCCACTTT	CASSKAPGQSNSPLHF
.	TRBD2	11	TRBJ2-3	TRBV20-1	TGCAGTGCACTAGCGGGGGTTACGCAGTATTTT	CSALAGVTQYF